Given below is one TCR beta chain in context. The sample holds other DNA sequences that translate to the same CDR3. This CDR3 spans 13 amino acids. The germline gives CDR1 SEHNR, CDR2 FQNEAQ (reference sequence). V shed 1 base and J shed 2 bases, with 5 bases lying between them. In the source study's methods: Estimated nucleated cell counts came from reference gene primer amplification. Profiling relied on immunoSEQ multiplex PCR, and the TCRdb table lists in-frame clones only, not all of them. Clonal size and the V and J genes are those of that table, whereas D and trimming came from the DNA. This table has some 140,000 clones, 83% appearing once. Everyone who took part was roughly 18 to 89 years old, and they came from some 23 US areas. Assignment of participants to cohorts was predicated upon participant-reported clinical history. This sample was taken from a study of blood T cell repertoires in COVID-19.

This chain links TRBV7-9 with TRBJ1-1; D is unclear. This TCR derives from a man younger than 45 who had recovered from COVID-19. The sequenced sample was PBMCs or T cells enriched from blood (not recorded which). CDR3 sequence (DNA): TGTGCCAGCAGCTTAGGACAAAACACTGAAGCTTTCTTT. Protein sequence: CASSLGQNTEAFF.